This T cell receptor (beta chain) is from a study of blood T cell repertoires in COVID-19. Study background: The United States, Italy and Spain supplied acute and convalescent COVID-19 samples. PBMCs, B-cell-depleted T cells, or T cells were the source of the cDNA or gDNA that made up the material.

It was during active infection that Seattle patients were enrolled and then longitudinally followed. In the original workflow: The assay estimated nucleated cells by amplifying reference gene primers. Sequenced by immunoSEQ multiplex PCR; TCRdb stores in-frame clones only, minus some. That table supplies the V and J calls and clone size; D and trimming were determined from the DNA. The sample holds about 200,000 clones, just under 85% seen once. The table lists this clone with a few counts. With 1 base removed from V and 8 bases from J, the gap between germline ends came to 11 bases. The CDR3 runs to 13 residues. Looked up from germline, CDR1 is MNHEY and CDR2 is SMNVEV (reference sequence).

The genes are TRBV27 and TRBJ1-2; D perhaps matches TRBD1 (5 bases). The sequence was collected from a man in his 60s with COVID-19, enrolled during active disease. What was sequenced was peripheral blood. CDR3: CASSLFGGEGYTF. The CDR3 DNA is TGTGCCAGCAGTTTATTCGGGGGGGAAGGCTACACCTTC.